The rows below give T cell receptor beta chains drawn from one sample of a study of control samples from healthy donors and cancer patients. Generated by immunoSEQ multiplex PCR, the TCRdb table keeps only in-frame clones and is missing some. The sample lists about 110,000 clones; 82% were seen once. The specimen sequenced was blood. These receptors were obtained from a man between 18 and 35 years old in good health. Both conserved end residues are part of each CDR3. The D gene is left open where the match is weak. Only part of the rows carry a size: once, few, many, or a class if the clone is expanded.

clone_size: -; v_call: TRBV5-1; j_call: TRBJ1-2; d_call: -; cdr3_nt: TGCGCCAGCAGCTTGTTCGGGAAAACAGGGACTAACTATGGCTACACCTTC; cdr3_aa: CASSLFGKTGTNYGYTF
clone_size: once; v_call: TRBV5-1; j_call: TRBJ1-1; d_call: -; cdr3_nt: TGCGCCAGCAGCCGGGGGGGCGGTGGGGCCGGGGGGACTGAAGCTTTCTTT; cdr3_aa: CASSRGGGGAGGTEAFF
clone_size: -; v_call: TRBV6-2/TRBV6-3; j_call: TRBJ1-5; d_call: -; cdr3_nt: TGTGCCAGCAGTTATTTGGGGGACAATCAGCCCCAGCATTTT; cdr3_aa: CASSYLGDNQPQHF
clone_size: -; v_call: TRBV6-2/TRBV6-3; j_call: TRBJ2-1; d_call: -; cdr3_nt: TGTGCCAGCAGCCGCCGATATATGATGTCCTACAATGAGCAGTTCTTC; cdr3_aa: CASSRRYMMSYNEQFF
clone_size: -; v_call: TRBV29-1; j_call: TRBJ2-1; d_call: -; cdr3_nt: TGCAGCGTTGCTATTATCGACAATGAGCAGTTCTTC; cdr3_aa: CSVAIIDNEQFF
clone_size: -; v_call: TRBV7-7; j_call: TRBJ1-4; d_call: -; cdr3_nt: TGTGCTAGCAGCTTAACTCAGGGAGAAAAACTGTTTTTT; cdr3_aa: CASSLTQGEKLFF
clone_size: few; v_call: TRBV25-1; j_call: TRBJ2-1; d_call: -; cdr3_nt: TGTGCCAGCAGTGACTTAGCTTTCCACAATGAGCAGTTCTTC; cdr3_aa: CASSDLAFHNEQFF
clone_size: few; v_call: TRBV28; j_call: TRBJ1-2; d_call: -; cdr3_nt: TGTGCCAGCAGTCCCCTGGGTCTAGGTAACCATGGCTACACCTTC; cdr3_aa: CASSPLGLGNHGYTF
clone_size: once; v_call: TRBV15; j_call: TRBJ2-5; d_call: -; cdr3_nt: TGTGCCACCAGCAGAGATCGTGGGGCCGTTTCGGAGACCCAGTACTTC; cdr3_aa: CATSRDRGAVSETQYF
clone_size: -; v_call: TRBV6-5; j_call: TRBJ1-2; d_call: -; cdr3_nt: TGTGCCAGCAATCCCCAGGGCGGGAGCGATGGCTACACCTTC; cdr3_aa: CASNPQGGSDGYTF